This TCR beta chain was recovered during a study of patients and donors after allogeneic stem cell transplantation. TCRdb analysed the RT-PCR reads with MiXCR anew, one entry per CDR3 protein. The sample has 800,000 to 1,000,000 distinct CDR3 sequences, roughly 18% seen once; the top ten hold about 6%. Per germline, CDR1 MGHRA and CDR2 YSYEKL. This CDR3 has 19 amino acids. V trimming: 1 base; J trimming: 0 bases; junction bases outside the gene matches: 15. Sequences were obtained from blood, either unsorted or a sorted T cell fraction (not recorded which). V gene TRBV4-1 combines with J gene TRBJ2-7; 7 bases map to TRBD2. The TCR comes from a human donor who was either an allogeneic HSCT recipient or a stem cell or donor lymphocyte infusion donor (not recorded which). It is not recorded whose cells these are; they may come from a transplant donor. The CDR3: CASSQVTLISGSLSYEQYF. CDR3 in DNA: TGCGCCAGCAGCCAAGTTACCCTTATTAGCGGGTCCCTCTCCTACGAGCAGTACTTC.